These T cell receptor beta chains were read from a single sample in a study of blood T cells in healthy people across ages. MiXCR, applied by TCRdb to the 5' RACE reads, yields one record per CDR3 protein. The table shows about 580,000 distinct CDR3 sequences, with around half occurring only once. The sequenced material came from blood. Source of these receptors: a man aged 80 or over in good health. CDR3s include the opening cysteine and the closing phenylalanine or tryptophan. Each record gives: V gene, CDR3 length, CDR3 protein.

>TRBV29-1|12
CSVEEGTDEQVF
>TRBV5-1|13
CASSSTAYNEQFF
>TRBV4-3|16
CASSQGVGVGTNEQFF
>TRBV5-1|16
CASSSGHTTGSDTQYF
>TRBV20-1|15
CSARVRTVPIEKLFF
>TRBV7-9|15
CVSSPDRVAKNIQYF
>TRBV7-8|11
CASSFHGEQYF
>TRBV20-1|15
CSARDGSGIYNEQFF
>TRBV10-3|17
CAISEGSSGRANNEQFF
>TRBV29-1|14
CSVSGTGGHNEQYF
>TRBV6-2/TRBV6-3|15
CASSYSGGSGYEQYF
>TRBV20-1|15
CSAGQGYGGTDTQYF
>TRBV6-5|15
CASSYSSRHPYEQYF
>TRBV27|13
CASRVGRISPLHF
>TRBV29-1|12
CSVGRRTDTQYF
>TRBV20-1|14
CSASPWGTEETQYF
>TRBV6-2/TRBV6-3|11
CASSYAKTQYF
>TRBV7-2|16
CASSPDSDTQTYEQYF
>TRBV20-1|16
CSAREYLGLAINIQYF
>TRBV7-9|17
CASSGQTLRRIDEKLFF
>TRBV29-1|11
CSVEKDTEAFF
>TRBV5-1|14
CASSIRGQNEKLFF
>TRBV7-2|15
CASSLDSRSNQPQHF
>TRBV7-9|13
CASSDIAGGPSFF
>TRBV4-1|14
CASTPGAMNTEAFF
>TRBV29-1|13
CSVEPGGSDEQYF
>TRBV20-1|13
CSAIEGGNYEQYF
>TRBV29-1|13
CSVEEQGASEQYF
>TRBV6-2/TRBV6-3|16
CASSYTGTSGRYEQYF
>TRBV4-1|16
CASSPTRDRGFHEQYF
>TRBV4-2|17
CASSHSLSGDGTDTQYF
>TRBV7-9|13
CASSKDRYNEQFF
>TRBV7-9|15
CASSFSSGGPYEQYF
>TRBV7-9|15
CASRPRQALTDTQYF
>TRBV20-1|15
CSAPGTSGRIDEQFF
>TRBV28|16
CASSLDRTLGTDTQYF
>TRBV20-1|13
CSAKIGPTYGYTF
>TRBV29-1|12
CSVGTDTYEQYF
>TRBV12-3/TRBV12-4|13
CTSNNGGIYGYTF
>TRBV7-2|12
CASSRLGSGAFF
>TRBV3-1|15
CASSPQGLPTGELFF
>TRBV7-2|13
CASSPPPQETQYF
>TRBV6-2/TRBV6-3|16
CASSPGLAGARETQYF
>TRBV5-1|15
CASAPMGQPQETQYF
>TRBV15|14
CATSRDRREDEQFF
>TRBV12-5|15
CASGRGTAAYNEQFF
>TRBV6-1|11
CASSGLAGGYF
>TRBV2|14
CASSWTSVTDTQYF
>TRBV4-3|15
CASSHTPLSYNEQYF
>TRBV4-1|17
CASSQGVMVTGNTEAFF